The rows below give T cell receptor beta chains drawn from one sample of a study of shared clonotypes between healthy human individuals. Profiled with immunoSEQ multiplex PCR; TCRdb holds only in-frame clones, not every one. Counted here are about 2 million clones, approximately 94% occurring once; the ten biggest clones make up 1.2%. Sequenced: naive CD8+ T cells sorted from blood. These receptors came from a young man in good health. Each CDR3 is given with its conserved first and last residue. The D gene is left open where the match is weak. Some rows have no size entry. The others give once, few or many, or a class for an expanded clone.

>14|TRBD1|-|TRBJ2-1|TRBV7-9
CASSLGMTGDEQFF
TGTGCCAGCAGCTTAGGGATGACAGGGGATGAGCAGTTCTTC
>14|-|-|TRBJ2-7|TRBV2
CASSEAGGAYEQYF
TGTGCCAGCAGTGAAGCAGGAGGCGCCTACGAGCAGTACTTC
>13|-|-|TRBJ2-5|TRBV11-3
CASSSTHQETQYF
TGTGCCAGCAGCTCCACGCACCAAGAGACCCAGTACTTC
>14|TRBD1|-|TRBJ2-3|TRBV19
CASRSRQGTDTQYF
TGTGCCAGTAGATCCAGACAGGGTACAGATACGCAGTATTTT
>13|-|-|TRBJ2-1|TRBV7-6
CASSAPSYNEQFF
TGTGCCAGCAGCGCGCCCTCCTACAATGAGCAGTTCTTC
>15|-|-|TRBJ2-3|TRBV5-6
CASSLWGLSTDTQYF
TGTGCCAGCAGCTTGTGGGGACTGAGCACAGATACGCAGTATTTT
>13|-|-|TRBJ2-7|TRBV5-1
CASSFELAYEQYF
TGCGCCAGCAGCTTCGAACTAGCCTACGAGCAGTACTTC
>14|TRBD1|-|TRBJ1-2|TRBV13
CASSLPGTGDGYTF
TGTGCCAGCAGCTTACCCGGGACAGGAGATGGCTACACCTTC
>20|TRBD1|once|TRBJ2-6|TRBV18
CASSSGTGGYLLSGANVLTF
TGTGCCAGCTCATCCGGGACAGGGGGTTATCTTCTCTCTGGGGCCAACGTCCTGACTTTC
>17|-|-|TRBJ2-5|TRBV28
CASSPHYEGSVGETQYF
TGTGCCAGCAGTCCCCATTATGAGGGATCGGTGGGAGAGACCCAGTACTTC
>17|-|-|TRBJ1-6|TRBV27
CASSLQGGSSYNSPLHF
TGTGCCAGCAGTTTGCAGGGAGGGAGCTCCTATAATTCACCCCTCCACTTT
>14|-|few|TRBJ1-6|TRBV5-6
CASSYGGVHSPLHF
TGTGCCAGCAGTTACGGGGGGGTACATTCACCCCTCCACTTT
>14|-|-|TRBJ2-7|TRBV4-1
CASSQEVLSREQYF
TGCGCCAGCAGCCAAGAAGTGCTTTCCAGGGAGCAGTACTTC
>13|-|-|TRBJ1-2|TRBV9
CASSPGANYGYTF
TGTGCCAGCAGCCCAGGAGCTAACTATGGCTACACCTTC
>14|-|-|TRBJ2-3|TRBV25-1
CASSHRGLTDTQYF
TGTGCCAGCAGCCACAGGGGACTGACAGATACGCAGTATTTT
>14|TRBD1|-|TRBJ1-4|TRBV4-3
CASSPGQGREKLFF
TGCGCCAGCAGCCCGGGACAGGGGCGTGAAAAACTGTTTTTT
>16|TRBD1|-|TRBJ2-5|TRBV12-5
CASGSQGAAFQETQYF
TGTGCTAGTGGTTCTCAGGGGGCCGCCTTCCAAGAGACCCAGTACTTC
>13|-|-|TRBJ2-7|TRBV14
CASSPTDPYEQYF
TGTGCCAGCAGCCCGACAGACCCCTACGAGCAGTACTTC
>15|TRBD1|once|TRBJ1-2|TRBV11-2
CASSRSVTGQDGYTF
TGTGCCAGCAGCCGGTCAGTGACAGGGCAAGATGGCTACACCTTC
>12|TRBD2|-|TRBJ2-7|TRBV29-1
CSVEASGDEQYF
TGCAGCGTTGAGGCTAGCGGGGACGAGCAGTACTTC
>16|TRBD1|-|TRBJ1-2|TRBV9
CASSDPRQGTNYGYTF
TGTGCCAGCAGCGACCCGAGACAGGGCACTAACTATGGCTACACCTTC
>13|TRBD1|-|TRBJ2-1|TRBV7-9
CASSSDREMGQFF
TGTGCCAGCAGCTCCGACAGGGAGATGGGGCAGTTCTTC
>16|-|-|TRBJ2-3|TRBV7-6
CASSLRLGDLEDTQYF
TGTGCCAGCAGCTTGAGACTAGGTGATTTAGAAGATACGCAGTATTTT
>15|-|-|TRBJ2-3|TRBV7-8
CASSLINRGGDTQYF
TGTGCCAGCAGCTTAATCAACAGGGGGGGGGATACGCAGTATTTT
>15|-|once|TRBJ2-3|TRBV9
CASSVDGGVTDTQYF
TGTGCCAGCAGCGTAGACGGGGGAGTAACAGATACGCAGTATTTT
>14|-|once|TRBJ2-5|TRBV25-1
CASSLGRGQETQYF
TGTGCCAGCAGCCTAGGGCGGGGCCAAGAGACCCAGTACTTC